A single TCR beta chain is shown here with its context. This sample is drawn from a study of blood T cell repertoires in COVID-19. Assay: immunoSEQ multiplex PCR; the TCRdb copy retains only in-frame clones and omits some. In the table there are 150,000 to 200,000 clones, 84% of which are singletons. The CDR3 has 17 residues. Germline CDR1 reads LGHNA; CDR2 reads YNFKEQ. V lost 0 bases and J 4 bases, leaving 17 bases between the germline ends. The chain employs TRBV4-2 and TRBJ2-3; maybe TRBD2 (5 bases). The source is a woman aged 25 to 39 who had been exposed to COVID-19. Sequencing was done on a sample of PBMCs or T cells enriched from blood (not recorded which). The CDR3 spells CASSQEVSGSAADTQYF. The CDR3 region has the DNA TGTGCCAGCAGCCAAGAGGTCAGCGGAAGTGCCGCAGATACGCAGTATTTT.